Presented here are 5 T cell receptor beta chains from one specimen sequenced in a study of T cells in Graves' hyperthyroidism and ophthalmopathy. Amplified regions were TCR beta CDR3 sequences from RNA transcripts. TCR CDR3 underwent first-round RT-PCR with the HTBI primer set. A single record per CDR3 protein comes from TCRdb applying MiXCR to the multiplex PCR reads. Of approximately 330,000 distinct CDR3 sequences listed, 21% are singletons. Sequenced sample: blood. These receptors all come from a woman aged 45-65 years with Graves' hyperthyroidism.

Points on this clonotype: A clone one base away is much larger, so this may be a read error. The chain employs TRBV5-1 and TRBJ2-3, with D possibly matching TRBD2 (5 bases). The CDR3 loop spans 15 amino acids. Germline-derived CDR1 and CDR2 are SGHRS and YFSETQ. V was trimmed by 7 bases and J by 1 base, leaving 16 bases between them. The CDR3 spells CASYLGKMGTDTQYF. CDR3 nucleotide sequence: TGCGCCAGCTACCTCGGGAAAATGGGCACAGATACGCAGTATTTT.

This clonotype was seen only once. The CDR3 bases are TGCGCCAGCAGCTTAGGGGGATCGTACCAAGAGACCCAGTACTTC. The encoded protein is CASSLGGSYQETQYF. V and J are TRBV5-1 and TRBJ2-5; TRBD1 is a possible D gene (6 bases). Trimming removed 2 bases at V and 0 bases at J, with 11 bases between. The CDR3 covers 15 residues. Germline V CDR1 and CDR2: SGHRS, YFSETQ.

This clonotype was seen at least ten times. This chain links TRBV20-1 with TRBJ1-5; no definite D call. V was shortened by 0 bases and J by 0 bases, with 12 bases between the two germline ends. The CDR3 is made up of 16 amino acids. Germline V lookup: CDR1 DFQATT, CDR2 SNEGSKA (reference sequence). CDR3 nucleotide sequence: TGCAGTGCTAGAGATTTGCAGCTAACTAGCAATCAGCCCCAGCATTTT. Protein sequence: CSARDLQLTSNQPQHF.

V gene TRBV10-2 combines with J gene TRBJ2-6, with 7 bases matching TRBD1. Per germline, CDR1 WSHSY and CDR2 SAAADI. This CDR3 comprises 17 residues. With 0 bases clipped from V and 4 bases from J, the junction kept 6 bases outside the gene matches. The CDR3 region is CASSESRGGDGANVLTF. CDR3 bases: TGCGCCAGCAGTGAGTCGAGAGGGGGCGACGGGGCCAACGTCCTGACTTTC.

The chain uses TRBV28 and TRBJ2-7; no clear D. The CDR3 sequence is 14 residues long. The germline gives CDR1 MDHEN, CDR2 SYDVKM. The V gene lost 8 bases and the J gene lost 3 bases, with 17 bases spanning the gap. CDR3 protein: CASLGVENDYEQYF. CDR3 bases: TGTGCCAGCCTTGGTGTGGAAAACGACTACGAGCAGTACTTC.